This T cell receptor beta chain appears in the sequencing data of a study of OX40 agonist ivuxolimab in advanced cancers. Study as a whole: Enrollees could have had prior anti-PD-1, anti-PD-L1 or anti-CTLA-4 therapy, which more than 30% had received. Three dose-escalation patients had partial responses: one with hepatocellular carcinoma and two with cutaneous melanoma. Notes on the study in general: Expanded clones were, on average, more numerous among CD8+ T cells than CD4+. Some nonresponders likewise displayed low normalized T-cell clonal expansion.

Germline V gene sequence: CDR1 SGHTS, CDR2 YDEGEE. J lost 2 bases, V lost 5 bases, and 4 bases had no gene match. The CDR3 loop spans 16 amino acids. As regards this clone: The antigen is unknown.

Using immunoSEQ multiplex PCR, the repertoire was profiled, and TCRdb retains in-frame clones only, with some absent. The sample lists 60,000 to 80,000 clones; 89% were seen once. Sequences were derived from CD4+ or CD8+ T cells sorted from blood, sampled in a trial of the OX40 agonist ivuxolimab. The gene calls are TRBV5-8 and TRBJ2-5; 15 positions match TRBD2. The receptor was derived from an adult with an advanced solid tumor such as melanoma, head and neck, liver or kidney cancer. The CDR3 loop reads CASRAGLAGGQETQYF. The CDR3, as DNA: TGTGCCAGCAGGGCCGGACTAGCGGGAGGGCAAGAGACCCAGTACTTC. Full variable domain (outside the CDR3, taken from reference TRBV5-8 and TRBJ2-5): EAGVTQSPTHLIKTRGQQATLRCSPISGHTSVYWYQQALGLGLQFLLWYDEGEERNRGNFPPRFSGRQFPNYSSELNVNALELEDSALYLCASRAGLAGGQETQYFGPGTRLLVL.